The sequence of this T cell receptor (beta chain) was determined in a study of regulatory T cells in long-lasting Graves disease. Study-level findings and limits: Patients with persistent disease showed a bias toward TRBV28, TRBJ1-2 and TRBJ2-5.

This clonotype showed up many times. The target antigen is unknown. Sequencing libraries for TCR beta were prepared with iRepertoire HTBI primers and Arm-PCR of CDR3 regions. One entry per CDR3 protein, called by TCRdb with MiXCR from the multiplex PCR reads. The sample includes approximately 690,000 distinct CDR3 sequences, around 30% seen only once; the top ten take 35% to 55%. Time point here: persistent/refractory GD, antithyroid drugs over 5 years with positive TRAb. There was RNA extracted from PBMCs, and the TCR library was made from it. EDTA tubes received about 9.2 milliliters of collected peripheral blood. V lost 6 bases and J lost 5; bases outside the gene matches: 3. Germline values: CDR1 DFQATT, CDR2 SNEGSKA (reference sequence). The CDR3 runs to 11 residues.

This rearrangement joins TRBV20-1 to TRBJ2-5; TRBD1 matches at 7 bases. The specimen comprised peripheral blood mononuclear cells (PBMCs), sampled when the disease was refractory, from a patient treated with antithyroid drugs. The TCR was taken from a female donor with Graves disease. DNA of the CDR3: TGCAGTGCCAACAGGGGTGAGACCCAGTACTTC. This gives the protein CSANRGETQYF.